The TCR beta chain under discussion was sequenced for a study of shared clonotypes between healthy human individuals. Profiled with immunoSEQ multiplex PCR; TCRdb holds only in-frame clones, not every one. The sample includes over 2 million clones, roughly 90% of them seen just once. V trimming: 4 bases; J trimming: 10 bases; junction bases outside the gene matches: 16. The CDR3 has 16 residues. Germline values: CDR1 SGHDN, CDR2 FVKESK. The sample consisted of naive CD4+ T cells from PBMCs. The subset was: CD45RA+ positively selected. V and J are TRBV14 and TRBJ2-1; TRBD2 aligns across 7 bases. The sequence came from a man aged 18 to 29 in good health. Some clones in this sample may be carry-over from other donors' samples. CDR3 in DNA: TGTGCCAGCAGCCGACACACCGGGACTATTACGCGAGAGCAGTTCTTC. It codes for CASSRHTGTITREQFF.